One sample yielded the 8 T cell receptor beta chains listed below, sequenced in a study of regulatory T cells in long-lasting Graves disease. Time point denoted: persistent/refractory GD, antithyroid drugs over 5 years with positive TRAb. RNA extracted from PBMCs served as the sequencing template. Investigators prepared the TCR beta libraries by applying iRepertoire HTBI primers and Arm-PCR of CDR3 regions. MiXCR was run by TCRdb on the multiplex PCR reads, yielding one entry per CDR3 protein. The sample consists of roughly 300,000 distinct CDR3 sequences, roughly 21% of them appearing once. Specimen: peripheral blood mononuclear cells (PBMCs), collected when the disease was refractory, from a patient treated with antithyroid drugs. The origin of the receptors is a female donor with Graves disease.

The rearrangement uses TRBV29-1 and TRBJ1-1; D possibly corresponds to TRBD1 (5 bases). This CDR3 region has 14 residues. Trimming pared 4 bases from V and 4 bases from J, leaving 16 bases between. Looked up from germline, CDR1 is SQVTM and CDR2 is ANQGSEA. The CDR3 coding sequence is TGCAGCGTTGGGGCAGGGCGTCCGACCACTGAAGCTTTCTTT. This gives the protein CSVGAGRPTTEAFF.

This clonotype came up a few times. The chain employs TRBV6-5 and TRBJ1-5, with D maybe TRBD1 (5 bases). The CDR3 sequence is 16 residues long. Germline CDR1 and CDR2: MNHEY and SVGAGI. Trimming removed 3 bases at V and 0 bases at J, with 12 bases between. The CDR3 nucleotides are TGTGCCAGCAGTTATGGCGGACACAATAGCAATCAGCCCCAGCATTTT. Its protein is CASSYGGHNSNQPQHF.

This rearrangement joins TRBV6-1 to TRBJ2-7, with 7 bases identical to TRBD1. Germline-derived CDR1 and CDR2 are MNHNS and SASEGT. V shed 6 bases and J 5 bases; nucleotides not matched to a gene: 7. This CDR3 contains 13 residues. CDR3 protein: CASSDRAGNEQYF. The CDR3, as DNA: TGTGCCAGCAGCGACAGGGCCGGGAACGAGCAGTACTTC.

Only a few counts were recorded for this clonotype. The chain carries TRBV6-1 and TRBJ2-2; possible D gene TRBD2, 6 bases. This CDR3 has 17 amino acids. V was clipped by 6 bases and J by 6 bases, with 23 bases between them. Per the germline V gene, CDR1 is MNHNS and CDR2 is SASEGT. CDR3 sequence reads: CASRWTGTPDGSGELFF. Written as DNA, the CDR3 is TGTGCCAGCAGGTGGACCGGGACTCCTGATGGATCCGGGGAGCTGTTTTTT.

The rearrangement links TRBV20-1 to TRBJ2-2, with 12 bases matching TRBD2. This CDR3 contains 15 residues. V was clipped by 6 bases and J by 4 bases; unmatched bases: 6. Germline V gene lookup returns CDR1 DFQATT and CDR2 SNEGSKA (reference sequence). The CDR3 region has the DNA TGCAGTGCGCTAGCGGGAGGGCGGGGCACCGGGGAGCTGTTTTTT. It specifies CSALAGGRGTGELFF.

Only a few counts were recorded for this clonotype. This chain connects TRBV30 to TRBJ2-3; D unclear. Per the germline V gene, CDR1 is GTSNPN and CDR2 is SVGIG (reference sequence). With 4 bases removed from V and 2 bases from J, the gap between germline ends came to 4 bases. The CDR3 has 11 residues. The CDR3 sequence is CAWIPTDTQYF. For the CDR3, the DNA is TGTGCCTGGATACCCACAGATACGCAGTATTTT. The full variable domain, rest sourced from reference TRBV30 and TRBJ2-3, is SQTIHQWPATLVQPVGSPLSLECTVEGTSNPNLYWYRQAAGRGLQLLFYSVGIGQISSEVPQNLSASRPQDRQFILSSKKLLLSDSGFYLCAWIPTDTQYFGPGTRLTVL.

This clonotype was detected a few times. This CDR3 reads CASSFPGQGDSQETQYF. The CDR3 DNA reads TGTGCCAGCAGTTTCCCCGGACAGGGCGATTCCCAAGAGACCCAGTACTTC. V is TRBV28 and J is TRBJ2-5, with 8 bases that match TRBD1. Germline CDR1 reads MDHEN; CDR2 reads SYDVKM. This CDR3 is built from 17 residues. After removal of 3 bases from V and 1 base from J, the junction contained 10 bases not matched to a gene.

This clonotype showed up many times. Relative to the germline gene, one junction end is altered; a read error may explain this. V and J are TRBV7-7 and TRBJ1-5; tentatively, D is TRBD1 (6 bases). This CDR3 is built from 13 residues. From germline, CDR1 is SSHAT and CDR2 FNYEAQ (reference sequence). CDR3 in DNA: TGTGCTAGCAGCGCCGGTGGGGGGGCCACCCAGCATTTT. It specifies CASSAGGGATQHF.